A selection of T cell receptor beta chains follows, all from one sample in a study of shared clonotypes between healthy human individuals. Sequenced by immunoSEQ multiplex PCR; TCRdb stores in-frame clones only, minus some. This sample has millions of clones, with around nine tenths found just once. Sequencing was performed on naive CD4+ T cells sorted from blood. These receptor sequences come from a man aged 18-30 years in good health. The CDR3 runs from the conserved cysteine through the conserved F or W. A D gene is named only where the DNA matches it firmly. The size entry is marked missing in some rows and otherwise reads once, few, many or a size class.

j_call	cdr3_length	v_call	clone_size	d_call	cdr3_aa	cdr3_nt
TRBJ2-2	16	TRBV6-4	-	-	CASSARGGFNTGELFF	TGTGCCAGCAGTGCCAGGGGAGGATTTAACACCGGGGAGCTGTTTTTT
TRBJ1-1	15	TRBV5-1	-	TRBD1	CASSLGEDRASEAFF	TGCGCCAGCAGCTTGGGCGAGGACAGGGCTTCGGAAGCTTTCTTT
TRBJ1-5	14	TRBV7-2	-	TRBD1	CASSPGTGNQPQHF	TGTGCCAGCAGCCCTGGGACAGGCAATCAGCCCCAGCATTTT
TRBJ2-2	14	TRBV18	-	TRBD2	CASSPAGDTGELFF	TGTGCCAGCTCACCAGCGGGGGACACCGGGGAGCTGTTTTTT
TRBJ2-1	16	TRBV9	-	TRBD2	CASSVGPAGAENEQFF	TGTGCCAGCAGCGTAGGCCCAGCGGGGGCGGAAAATGAGCAGTTCTTC
TRBJ1-2	13	TRBV5-4	-	-	CASSLGPGYGYTF	TGTGCCAGCAGCTTGGGCCCGGGCTATGGCTACACCTTC
TRBJ2-3	17	TRBV30	-	TRBD2	CAWSGLAGSSSTDTQYF	TGTGCCTGGAGTGGACTAGCGGGTTCATCTAGCACAGATACGCAGTATTTT
TRBJ1-5	13	TRBV11-2	-	-	CASSLEGLQAQHF	TGTGCCAGCAGCTTAGAAGGCCTGCAGGCCCAGCATTTT
TRBJ1-6	11	TRBV6-5	-	TRBD1	CASFGSGGAYF	TGTGCCAGTTTTGGATCAGGGGGCGCGTACTTT
TRBJ2-7	12	TRBV10-3	once	-	CAISDSLYEQYF	TGTGCCATCAGTGACAGCTTATACGAGCAGTACTTC
TRBJ1-1	16	TRBV18	-	TRBD1	CASSPNPRGPNTEAFF	TGTGCCAGCTCACCAAATCCCAGGGGGCCTAACACTGAAGCTTTCTTT
TRBJ1-5	16	TRBV6-5	-	-	CASSSTATYSNQPQHF	TGTGCCAGCAGTTCGACGGCTACCTATAGCAATCAGCCCCAGCATTTT
TRBJ2-3	16	TRBV19	-	-	CASSSIDRKGTDTQYF	TGTGCCAGTAGTTCCATAGACAGGAAAGGCACAGATACGCAGTATTTT
TRBJ1-2	15	TRBV6-1	-	-	CASRSAGAPNYGYTF	TGTGCCAGCAGGTCGGCAGGAGCACCTAACTATGGCTACACCTTC
TRBJ2-5	13	TRBV23-1	-	-	CASSQGSRKTQYF	TGCGCCAGCAGTCAAGGGAGTCGGAAGACCCAGTACTTC
TRBJ2-5	12	TRBV10-3	-	-	CAIRGNQETQYF	TGTGCCATCAGGGGGAACCAAGAGACCCAGTACTTC
TRBJ2-1	15	TRBV5-4	-	-	CASSLDSVTYNEQFF	TGTGCCAGCAGCTTGGACAGCGTAACCTACAATGAGCAGTTCTTC
TRBJ1-2	11	TRBV10-3	-	-	CAISGDYGYTF	TGTGCCATCAGTGGGGACTATGGCTACACCTTC
TRBJ1-2	13	TRBV6-1	few	-	CASSLGRSYGYTF	TGTGCCAGCAGCCTAGGACGGTCGTATGGCTACACCTTC
TRBJ1-5	18	TRBV10-3	few	-	CAISESRTSSTGNQPQHF	TGTGCCATCAGTGAGTCCCGGACATCGAGCACGGGCAATCAGCCCCAGCATTTT
TRBJ2-7	16	TRBV27	-	TRBD2	CASRPATSGLTYEQYF	TGTGCCAGCAGGCCCGCAACTAGCGGACTAACCTACGAGCAGTACTTC
TRBJ2-7	12	TRBV7-2	-	-	CASRDSSYEQYF	TGTGCCAGCAGAGACAGCTCCTACGAGCAGTACTTC
TRBJ2-2	14	TRBV7-2	-	-	CASSSQLASGELFF	TGTGCCAGCAGCTCCCAACTGGCGTCCGGGGAGCTGTTTTTT
TRBJ1-1	15	TRBV5-4	-	-	CASSSTGGGHTEAFF	TGTGCCAGCAGCAGTACGGGGGGCGGTCACACTGAAGCTTTCTTT
TRBJ2-6	14	TRBV7-9	once	-	CASPRTSGANVLTF	TGTGCCAGCCCCAGGACCTCTGGGGCCAACGTCCTGACTTTC
TRBJ1-6	14	TRBV25-1	-	-	CASTGNNYNSPLHF	TGTGCCAGCACTGGGAATAACTATAATTCACCCCTCCACTTT
TRBJ2-1	21	TRBV28	-	TRBD2	CASSLARVGTSGGLLPHEQFF	TGTGCCAGCAGTTTGGCGAGGGTGGGAACTAGCGGGGGCCTATTGCCCCATGAGCAGTTCTTC
TRBJ2-5	13	TRBV5-4	-	-	CASSRPQQETQYF	TGTGCCAGCAGCCGGCCGCAACAAGAGACCCAGTACTTC
TRBJ2-5	13	TRBV5-1	-	-	CASSQGNEETQYF	TGCGCCAGCAGCCAGGGGAACGAAGAGACCCAGTACTTC
TRBJ2-7	11	TRBV30	-	-	CAWSRLGEQYF	TGTGCCTGGAGTAGGTTGGGGGAGCAGTACTTC
TRBJ1-6	17	TRBV6-1	-	TRBD1	CASSVSAGGANNSPLHF	TGTGCCAGCAGTGTAAGTGCAGGGGGCGCAAATAATTCACCCCTCCACTTT
TRBJ2-7	13	TRBV7-9	once	TRBD1	CASTRTGSYEQYF	TGTGCCAGCACCCGGACAGGGTCCTACGAGCAGTACTTC
TRBJ2-1	16	TRBV5-1	-	-	CASSLDTSTVYNEQFF	TGCGCCAGCAGCTTGGATACTAGTACGGTCTACAATGAGCAGTTCTTC
TRBJ2-3	16	TRBV7-2	-	-	CASSSQWRWEMDTQYF	TGTGCCAGCAGCTCCCAATGGAGGTGGGAAATGGATACGCAGTATTTT
TRBJ2-7	20	TRBV6-1	-	TRBD2	CASSEPPGLAGVAEIYEQYF	TGTGCCAGCAGTGAACCCCCGGGACTAGCGGGAGTTGCGGAGATCTACGAGCAGTACTTC
TRBJ2-5	11	TRBV10-3	-	-	CAISEGETQYF	TGTGCCATCAGTGAGGGAGAGACCCAGTACTTC
TRBJ2-1	14	TRBV2	once	-	CASSGGSSVNEQFF	TGTGCCAGCAGTGGGGGTTCTAGCGTCAATGAGCAGTTCTTC
TRBJ2-1	12	TRBV10-3	-	TRBD2	CAISSGSNEQFF	TGTGCCATCTCTAGCGGGAGCAATGAGCAGTTCTTC
TRBJ1-1	13	TRBV18	once	-	CASSSTGDTEAFF	TGTGCCAGCTCATCGACAGGAGACACTGAAGCTTTCTTT
TRBJ1-5	16	TRBV5-6	-	TRBD1	CASSHFQGTGNQPQHF	TGTGCCAGCAGCCATTTCCAGGGGACAGGCAATCAGCCCCAGCATTTT
TRBJ2-2	14	TRBV2	-	-	CASRGFGGTGELFF	TGTGCCAGCAGGGGATTTGGCGGCACCGGGGAGCTGTTTTTT
TRBJ2-7	16	TRBV27	-	-	CASSRNTRGTSYEQYF	TGTGCCAGCAGTCGCAATACTCGCGGGACCTCCTACGAGCAGTACTTC
TRBJ1-1	13	TRBV29-1	-	-	CSVGGRLNTEAFF	TGCAGCGTTGGCGGACGGCTGAACACTGAAGCTTTCTTT
TRBJ1-2	13	TRBV5-4	once	-	CASSPDRNYGYTF	TGTGCCAGCAGCCCGGACCGGAACTATGGCTACACCTTC
TRBJ2-1	13	TRBV2	-	-	CASNRDLINEQFF	TGTGCCAGCAACAGGGATTTAATCAATGAGCAGTTCTTC
TRBJ2-1	14	TRBV4-3	once	TRBD2	CASSPGGPFPEPFF	TGCGCCAGCAGCCCGGGAGGGCCATTCCCGGAGCCGTTCTTC
TRBJ1-5	16	TRBV10-3	-	TRBD1	CAISDSDRGSRQPQHF	TGTGCCATCAGTGATTCGGACAGGGGGAGTAGACAGCCCCAGCATTTT
TRBJ1-2	16	TRBV6-1	-	-	CASSEAAAGQVKGYTF	TGTGCCAGCAGTGAAGCGGCAGCAGGTCAAGTCAAGGGCTACACCTTC
TRBJ1-5	13	TRBV1	-	-	CTSSQGTHQPQHF	TGCACCAGCAGCCAAGGGACACATCAGCCCCAGCATTTT
TRBJ2-7	13	TRBV2	-	-	CASTRTPVYEQYF	TGTGCCAGCACTAGGACACCGGTATACGAGCAGTACTTC
TRBJ1-4	15	TRBV6-6	-	-	CASSYFGVTNEKLFF	TGTGCCAGCAGTTACTTCGGAGTAACTAATGAAAAACTGTTTTTT
TRBJ1-2	14	TRBV19	-	-	CASSTAGGNYGYTF	TGTGCCAGTAGTACGGCGGGGGGGAACTATGGCTACACCTTC